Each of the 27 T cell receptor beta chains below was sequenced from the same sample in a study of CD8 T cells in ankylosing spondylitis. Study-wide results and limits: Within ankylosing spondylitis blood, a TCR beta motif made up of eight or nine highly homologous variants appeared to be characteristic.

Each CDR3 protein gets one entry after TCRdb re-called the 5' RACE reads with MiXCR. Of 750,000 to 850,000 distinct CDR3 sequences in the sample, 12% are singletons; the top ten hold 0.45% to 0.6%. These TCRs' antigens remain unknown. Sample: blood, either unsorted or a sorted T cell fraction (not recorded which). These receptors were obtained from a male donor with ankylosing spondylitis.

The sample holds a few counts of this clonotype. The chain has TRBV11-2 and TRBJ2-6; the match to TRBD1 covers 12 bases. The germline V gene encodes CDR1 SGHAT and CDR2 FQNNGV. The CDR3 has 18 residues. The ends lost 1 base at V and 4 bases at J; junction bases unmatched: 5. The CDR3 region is CASSLGGQGALGANVLTF. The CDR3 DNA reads TGTGCCAGCAGCTTAGGGGGACAGGGGGCGCTCGGGGCCAACGTCCTGACTTTC. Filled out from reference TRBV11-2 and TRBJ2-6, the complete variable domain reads EAGVAQSPRYKIIEKRQSVAFWCNPISGHATLYWYQQILGQGPKLLIQFQNNGVVDDSQLPKDRFSAERLKGVDSTLKIQPAKLEDSAVYLCASSLGGQGALGANVLTFGAGSRLTVL.

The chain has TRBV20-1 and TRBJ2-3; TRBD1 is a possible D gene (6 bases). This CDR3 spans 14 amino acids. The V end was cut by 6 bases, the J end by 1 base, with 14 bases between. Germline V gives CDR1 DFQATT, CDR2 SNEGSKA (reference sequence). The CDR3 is CSAERTERTDTQYF. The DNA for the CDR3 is TGCAGTGCAGAACGGACAGAGCGCACAGATACGCAGTATTTT.

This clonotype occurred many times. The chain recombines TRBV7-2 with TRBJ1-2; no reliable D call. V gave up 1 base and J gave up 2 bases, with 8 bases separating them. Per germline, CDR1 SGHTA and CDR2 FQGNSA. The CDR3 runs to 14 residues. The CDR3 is CASSLGPGNYGYTF. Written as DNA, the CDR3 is TGTGCCAGCAGCTTAGGCCCGGGCAACTATGGCTACACCTTC. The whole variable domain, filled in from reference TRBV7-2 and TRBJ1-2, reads GAGVSQSPSNKVTEKGKDVELRCDPISGHTALYWYRQSLGQGLEFLIYFQGNSAPDKSGLPSDRFSAERTGGSVSTLTIQRTQQEDSAVYLCASSLGPGNYGYTFGSGTRLTVV.

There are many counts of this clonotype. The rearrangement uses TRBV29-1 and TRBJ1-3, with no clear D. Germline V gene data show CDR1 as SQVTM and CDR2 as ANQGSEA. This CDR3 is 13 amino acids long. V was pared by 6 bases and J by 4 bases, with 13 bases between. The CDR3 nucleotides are TGCAGCGTCGAGCGCAGATTCGGAAACACCATATATTTT. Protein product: CSVERRFGNTIYF.

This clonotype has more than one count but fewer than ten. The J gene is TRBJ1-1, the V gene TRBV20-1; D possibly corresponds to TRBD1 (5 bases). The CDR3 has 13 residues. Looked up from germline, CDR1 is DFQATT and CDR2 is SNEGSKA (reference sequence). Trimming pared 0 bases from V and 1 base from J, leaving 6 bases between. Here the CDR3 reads CSAREQANTEAFF. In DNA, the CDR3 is TGCAGTGCTAGAGAACAGGCGAACACTGAAGCTTTCTTT.

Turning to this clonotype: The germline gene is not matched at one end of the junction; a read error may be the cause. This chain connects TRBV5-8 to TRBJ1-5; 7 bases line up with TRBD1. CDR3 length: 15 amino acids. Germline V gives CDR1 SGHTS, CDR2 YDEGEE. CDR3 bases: TGTGCCAGCAGCTCGGGACAGTTCTTGAATCCGCCCCAGCATTTT. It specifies CASSSGQFLNPPQHF. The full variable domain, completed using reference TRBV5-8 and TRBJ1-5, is EAGVTQSPTHLIKTRGQQATLRCSPISGHTSVYWYQQALGLGLQFLLWYDEGEERNRGNFPPRFSGRQFPNYSSELNVNALELEDSALYLCASSSGQFLNPPQHFGDGTRLSIL.

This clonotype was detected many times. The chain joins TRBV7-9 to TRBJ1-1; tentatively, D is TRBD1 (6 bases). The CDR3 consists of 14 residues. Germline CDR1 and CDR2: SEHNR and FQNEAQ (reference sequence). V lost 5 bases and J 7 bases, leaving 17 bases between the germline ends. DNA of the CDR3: TGTGCCAGCAGCCCATCCAAACAGGGAAATGAAGCTTTCTTT. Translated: CASSPSKQGNEAFF.

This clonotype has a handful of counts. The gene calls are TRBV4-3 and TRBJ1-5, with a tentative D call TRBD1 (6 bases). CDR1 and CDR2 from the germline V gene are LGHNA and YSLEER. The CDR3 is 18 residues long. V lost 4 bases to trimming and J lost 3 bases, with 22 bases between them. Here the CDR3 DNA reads TGCGCCAGCAGCCCGGGGGCGGGGAAAGAGGATACCAATCAGCCCCAGCATTTT. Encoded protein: CASSPGAGKEDTNQPQHF.

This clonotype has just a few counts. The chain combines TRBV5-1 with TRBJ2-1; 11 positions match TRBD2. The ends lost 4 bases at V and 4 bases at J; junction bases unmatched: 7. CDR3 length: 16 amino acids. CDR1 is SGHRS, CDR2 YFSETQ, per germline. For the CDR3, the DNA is TGCGCCAGCAGCATCGGGACTAGCGGATTATACAATGAGCAGTTCTTC. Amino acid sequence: CASSIGTSGLYNEQFF.

The CDR3, as DNA: TGTGCCAGCAAGCCCTGGCCTGGACAGTCCTACAATGAGCAGTTCTTC. It translates to CASKPWPGQSYNEQFF. This rearrangement joins TRBV6-2 or TRBV6-3 to TRBJ2-1; D is perhaps TRBD1 (6 bases). Trimming stripped 7 bases from V and 1 base from J, with 17 bases between. The CDR3 extends over 16 amino acids. Looked up from germline, CDR1 is MNHEY and CDR2 is SVGEGT.

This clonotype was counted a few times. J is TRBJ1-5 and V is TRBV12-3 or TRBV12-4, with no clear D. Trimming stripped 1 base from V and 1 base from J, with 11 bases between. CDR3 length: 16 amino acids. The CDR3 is CASSLGGSLSNQPQHF. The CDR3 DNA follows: TGTGCCAGCAGTTTAGGGGGAAGTTTGAGCAATCAGCCCCAGCATTTT.

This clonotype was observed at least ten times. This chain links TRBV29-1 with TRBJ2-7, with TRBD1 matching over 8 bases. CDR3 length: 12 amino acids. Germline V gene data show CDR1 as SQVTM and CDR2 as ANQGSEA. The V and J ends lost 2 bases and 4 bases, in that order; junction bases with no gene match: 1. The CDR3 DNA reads TGCAGCGTTGAAACAGGGGGATACGAGCAGTACTTC. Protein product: CSVETGGYEQYF.

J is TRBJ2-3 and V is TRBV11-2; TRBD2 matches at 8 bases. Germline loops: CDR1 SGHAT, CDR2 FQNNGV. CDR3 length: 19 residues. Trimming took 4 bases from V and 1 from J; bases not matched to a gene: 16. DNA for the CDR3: TGTGCCAGCAGCTCCACGGGCGGGGGGCGAAACTACGGCACAGATACGCAGTATTTT. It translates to CASSSTGGGRNYGTDTQYF. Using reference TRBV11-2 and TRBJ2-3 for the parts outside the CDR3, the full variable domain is EAGVAQSPRYKIIEKRQSVAFWCNPISGHATLYWYQQILGQGPKLLIQFQNNGVVDDSQLPKDRFSAERLKGVDSTLKIQPAKLEDSAVYLCASSSTGGGRNYGTDTQYFGPGTRLTVL.

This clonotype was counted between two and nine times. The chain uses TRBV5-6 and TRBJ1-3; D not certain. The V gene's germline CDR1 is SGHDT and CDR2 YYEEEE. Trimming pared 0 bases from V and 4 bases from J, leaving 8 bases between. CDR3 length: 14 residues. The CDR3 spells CASSLAYFGNTIYF. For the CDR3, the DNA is TGTGCCAGCAGCTTGGCATACTTCGGAAACACCATATATTTT.

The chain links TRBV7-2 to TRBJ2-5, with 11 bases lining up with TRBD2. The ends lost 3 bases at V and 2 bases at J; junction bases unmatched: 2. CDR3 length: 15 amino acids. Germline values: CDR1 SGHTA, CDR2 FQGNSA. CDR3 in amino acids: CASSLLAGGQETQYF. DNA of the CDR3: TGTGCCAGCAGCTTGCTAGCGGGAGGACAAGAGACCCAGTACTTC.

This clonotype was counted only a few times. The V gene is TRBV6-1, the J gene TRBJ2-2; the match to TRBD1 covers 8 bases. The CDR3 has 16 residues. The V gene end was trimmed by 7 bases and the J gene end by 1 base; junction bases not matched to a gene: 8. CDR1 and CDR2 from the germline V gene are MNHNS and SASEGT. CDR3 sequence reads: CASTRAGGLNTGELFF. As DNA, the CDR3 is TGTGCCAGCACCCGAGCAGGGGGCCTGAACACCGGGGAGCTGTTTTTT.

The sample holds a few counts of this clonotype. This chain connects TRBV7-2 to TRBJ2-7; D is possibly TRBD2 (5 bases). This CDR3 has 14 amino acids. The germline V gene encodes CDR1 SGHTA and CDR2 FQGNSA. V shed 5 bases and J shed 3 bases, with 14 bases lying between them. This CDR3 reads CASSHPSGSYEQYF. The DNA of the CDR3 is TGTGCCAGCAGCCACCCCAGCGGAAGCTACGAGCAGTACTTC.

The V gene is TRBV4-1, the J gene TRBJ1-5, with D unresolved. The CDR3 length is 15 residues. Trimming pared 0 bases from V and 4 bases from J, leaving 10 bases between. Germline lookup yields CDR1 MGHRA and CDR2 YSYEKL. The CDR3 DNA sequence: TGCGCCAGCAGCCAAGATATAACGGGAAATCAGCCCCAGCATTTT. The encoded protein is CASSQDITGNQPQHF.

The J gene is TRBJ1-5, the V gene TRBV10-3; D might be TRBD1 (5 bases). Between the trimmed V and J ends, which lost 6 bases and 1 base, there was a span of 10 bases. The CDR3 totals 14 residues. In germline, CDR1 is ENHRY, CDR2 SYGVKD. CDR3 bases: TGTGCCATCAGGTCCGACAGAAGCAATCAGCCCCAGCATTTT. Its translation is CAIRSDRSNQPQHF.

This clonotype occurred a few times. The CDR3, as DNA: TGCGCCAGCAGCCCCTACGGAGCGGGAGACACAGATACGCAGTATTTT. Its translation: CASSPYGAGDTDTQYF. The rearrangement uses TRBV5-1 and TRBJ2-3; 8 nucleotides agree with TRBD2. Germline CDR1 and CDR2: SGHRS and YFSETQ. J was trimmed by 2 bases and V by 4 bases; bases with no gene match: 9. The CDR3 runs to 16 residues.

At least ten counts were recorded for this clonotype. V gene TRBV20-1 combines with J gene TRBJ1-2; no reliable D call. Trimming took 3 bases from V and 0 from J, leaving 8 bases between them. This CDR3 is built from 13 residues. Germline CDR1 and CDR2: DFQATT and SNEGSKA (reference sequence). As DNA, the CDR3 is TGCAGTGCTAGTGAGGGTTCTAACTATGGCTACACCTTC. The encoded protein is CSASEGSNYGYTF.

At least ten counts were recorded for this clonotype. The DNA of the CDR3 is TGCAGCGTTGTTCGCCAAAACTATGGCTACACCTTC. It encodes CSVVRQNYGYTF. The V and J genes are TRBV29-1 and TRBJ1-2; D unclear. CDR1 and CDR2 from the germline V gene are SQVTM and ANQGSEA. The germline V and J ends were trimmed by 4 bases and 2 bases, with 8 bases remaining between them. The CDR3 totals 12 residues.

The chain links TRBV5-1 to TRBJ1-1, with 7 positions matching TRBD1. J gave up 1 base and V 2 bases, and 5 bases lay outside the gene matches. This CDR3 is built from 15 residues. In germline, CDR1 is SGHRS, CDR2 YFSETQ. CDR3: CASSLQGKGNTEAFF. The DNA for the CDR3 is TGCGCCAGCAGCTTACAGGGGAAGGGGAACACTGAAGCTTTCTTT.

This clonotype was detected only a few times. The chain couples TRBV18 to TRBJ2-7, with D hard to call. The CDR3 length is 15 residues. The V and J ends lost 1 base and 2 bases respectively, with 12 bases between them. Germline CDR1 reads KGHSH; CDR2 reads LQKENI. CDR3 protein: CASSPRNPVAYEQYF. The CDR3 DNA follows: TGTGCCAGCTCACCACGAAATCCAGTCGCCTACGAGCAGTACTTC.

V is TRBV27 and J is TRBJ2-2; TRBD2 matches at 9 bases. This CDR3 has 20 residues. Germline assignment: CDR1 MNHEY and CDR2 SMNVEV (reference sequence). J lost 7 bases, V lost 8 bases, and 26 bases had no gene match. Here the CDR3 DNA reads TGTGCCAGCTTCACCCGGCCCGGGGGCTTTGGCGGGAGGGCCAGCGGGGAGCTGTTTTTT. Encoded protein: CASFTRPGGFGGRASGELFF.

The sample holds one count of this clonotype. CDR3 bases: TGTGCCAGCAGCTCCGGGGCCCATAGGACGACTAGCGGGAGGCTCACAGATACGCAGTATTTT. This encodes CASSSGAHRTTSGRLTDTQYF. The chain employs TRBV13 and TRBJ2-3; 13 bases are shared with TRBD2. J was trimmed by 2 bases and V by 4 bases; bases with no gene match: 18. The CDR3 is 21 amino acids. Germline values: CDR1 PRHDT, CDR2 FYEKMQ (reference sequence).

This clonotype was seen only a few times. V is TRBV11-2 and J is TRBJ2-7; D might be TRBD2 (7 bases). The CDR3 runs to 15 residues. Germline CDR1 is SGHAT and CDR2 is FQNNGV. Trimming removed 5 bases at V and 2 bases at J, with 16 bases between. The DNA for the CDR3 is TGTGCCAGCAGCAGAGGGAGGGGGAACACCTACGAGCAGTACTTC. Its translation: CASSRGRGNTYEQYF.